These 12 T cell receptor beta chains originate from one sample sequenced in a study of OX40 agonist ivuxolimab in advanced cancers. Assay: immunoSEQ multiplex PCR; the TCRdb copy retains only in-frame clones and omits some. Here the sample spans tens of thousands of clones, roughly 83% being singletons. Sequenced here: CD4+ or CD8+ T cells sorted from blood, sampled in a trial of the OX40 agonist ivuxolimab. Receptors originate from an adult with an advanced solid tumor such as melanoma, head and neck, liver or kidney cancer.

CDR3 bases: TGTGCCAGTAGTATGATCGACATTTCAACTAATGAAAAACTGTTTTTT. This codes for CASSMIDISTNEKLFF. The V call is TRBV19, the J call TRBJ1-4; D unresolved. Germline lookup yields CDR1 LNHDA and CDR2 SQIVND (reference sequence). This CDR3 has 16 amino acids. V lost 3 bases, J lost 0 bases, and 11 bases lay in between.

J is TRBJ2-7 and V is TRBV13; 12 bases match TRBD1. The CDR3 is 14 amino acids. Germline CDR1 reads PRHDT; CDR2 reads FYEKMQ (reference sequence). Trimming took 4 bases from V and 6 from J; bases not matched to a gene: 4. The CDR3 sequence is CASSSGTGGSEQYF. CDR3 bases: TGTGCCAGCAGCTCCGGGACAGGGGGCAGCGAGCAGTACTTC.

The CDR3 sequence is CASSSQQVPTGGYGYTF. The CDR3 region has the DNA TGTGCCAGCAGTTCTCAACAGGTCCCAACGGGGGGCTATGGCTACACCTTC. The chain combines TRBV5-4 with TRBJ1-2; D perhaps matches TRBD1 (5 bases). Germline lookup yields CDR1 SGHNT and CDR2 YYREEE (reference sequence). Trimming shortened V by 5 bases and J by 4 bases, and 24 bases separated the two germline ends. The CDR3 totals 17 residues.

This clone came up once. The J gene is TRBJ1-1, the V gene TRBV7-3; no reliable D call. V lost 3 bases, J lost 6 bases, and 17 bases lay in between. Germline lookup yields CDR1 SGHTA and CDR2 FQGTGA. The CDR3 loop spans 15 amino acids. The CDR3 sequence is CASSFKADEGSEAFF. The CDR3 DNA sequence: TGTGCCAGCAGCTTTAAAGCCGACGAGGGATCTGAAGCTTTCTTT.

The V call is TRBV30, the J call TRBJ1-1; the D is unclear. With 2 bases removed from V and 1 base from J, the gap between germline ends came to 17 bases. CDR3 size: 16 residues. The germline V gene has CDR1 GTSNPN and CDR2 SVGIG (reference sequence). This CDR3 reads CAWSIRDSTPNTEAFF. CDR3 DNA: TGTGCCTGGAGTATTCGTGACTCGACACCGAACACTGAAGCTTTCTTT.

The V and J genes are TRBV7-2 and TRBJ2-1; 16 bases are a match to TRBD2. This CDR3 is 16 amino acids long. V lost 5 bases, J lost 12 bases, and 10 bases stayed unmatched. Per the germline V gene, CDR1 is SGHTA and CDR2 is FQGNSA. CDR3: CASSPPGTSGRAGQFF. As DNA, the CDR3 is TGTGCCAGCAGCCCCCCAGGGACTAGCGGGAGGGCCGGGCAGTTCTTC.

This chain's CDR3 is CASSAVSGRHYNEQFF. Written as DNA, the CDR3 is TGTGCCAGCAGCGCCGTTAGCGGGAGGCACTACAATGAGCAGTTCTTC. The J gene is TRBJ2-1, the V gene TRBV9; 10 bases align to TRBD2. J was trimmed by 3 bases and V by 3 bases; bases with no gene match: 6. The CDR3 spans 16 residues. Germline values: CDR1 SGDLS, CDR2 YYNGEE.

This chain links TRBV6-4 with TRBJ2-3, with 10 bases identical to TRBD1. Losses at the gene ends were 6 bases for V and 0 bases for J; bases not matched to a gene: 3. Per the germline V gene, CDR1 is MRHNA and CDR2 is SNTAGT. The CDR3 runs 15 residues. The CDR3 DNA reads TGTGCCAGCAGGGACAGGGGGTTTAGCACAGATACGCAGTATTTT. Its translation is CASRDRGFSTDTQYF.

V is TRBV5-1 and J is TRBJ2-4; TRBD1 matches at 9 bases. CDR1 and CDR2 from the germline V gene are SGHRS and YFSETQ. Trimming took 4 bases from V and 5 from J; bases not matched to a gene: 7. The CDR3 has 15 residues. The CDR3 spells CASSPRRTGENIQYF. The DNA for the CDR3 is TGCGCCAGCAGCCCGAGGAGGACAGGGGAAAACATTCAGTACTTC.

V and J are TRBV2 and TRBJ1-5, with TRBD1 matching 7 bases. The CDR3 loop spans 13 amino acids. J gave up 1 base and V 10 bases, and 4 bases lay outside the gene matches. CDR1 and CDR2 (germline): SNHLY, FYNNEI. The CDR3 spells CATGTASNQPQHF. The CDR3 bases are TGTGCCACCGGGACAGCCAGCAATCAGCCCCAGCATTTT. The variable domain in full, completed from reference TRBV2 and TRBJ1-5, reads EPEVTQTPSHQVTQMGQEVILRCVPISNHLYFYWYRQILGQKVEFLVSFYNNEISEKSEIFDDQFSVERPDGSNFTLKIRSTKLEDSAMYFCATGTASNQPQHFGDGTRLSIL.

The rearrangement joins TRBV5-4 to TRBJ2-5, with a weak D call TRBD2 (6 bases). The CDR3 is 13 amino acids. V was trimmed by 3 bases and J by 1 base, leaving 7 bases between them. Germline lookup yields CDR1 SGHNT and CDR2 YYREEE (reference sequence). The CDR3 sequence is CASSSRGQETQYF. Written as DNA, the CDR3 is TGTGCCAGCAGCTCGCGGGGCCAAGAGACCCAGTACTTC.

This chain connects TRBV5-1 to TRBJ2-1; D remains unclear. V lost 0 bases, J lost 0 bases, and 7 bases lay in between. There are 15 residues in the CDR3. The germline gives CDR1 SGHRS, CDR2 YFSETQ. This CDR3 reads CASSLGLFSYNEQFF. The CDR3 DNA sequence: TGCGCCAGCAGCTTGGGGCTGTTCTCCTACAATGAGCAGTTCTTC.